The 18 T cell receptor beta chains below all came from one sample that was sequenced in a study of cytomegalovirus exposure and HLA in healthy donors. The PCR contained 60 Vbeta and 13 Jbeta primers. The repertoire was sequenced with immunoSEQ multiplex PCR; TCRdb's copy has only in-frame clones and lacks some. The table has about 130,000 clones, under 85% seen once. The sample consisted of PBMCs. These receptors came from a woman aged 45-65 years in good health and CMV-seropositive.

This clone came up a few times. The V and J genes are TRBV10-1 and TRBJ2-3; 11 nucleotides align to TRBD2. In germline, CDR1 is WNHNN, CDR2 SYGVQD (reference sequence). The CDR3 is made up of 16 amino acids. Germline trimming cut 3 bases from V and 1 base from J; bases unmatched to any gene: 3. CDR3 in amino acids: CASSDLTSGGTDTQYF. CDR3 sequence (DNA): TGCGCCAGCAGTGACTTGACTAGCGGGGGCACAGATACGCAGTATTTT.

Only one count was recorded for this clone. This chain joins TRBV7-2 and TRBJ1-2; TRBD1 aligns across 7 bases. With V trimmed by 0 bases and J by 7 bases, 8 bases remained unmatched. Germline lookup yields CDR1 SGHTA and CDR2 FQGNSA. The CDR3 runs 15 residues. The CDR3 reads CASSLAFGTDGGYTF. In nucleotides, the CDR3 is TGTGCCAGCAGCTTAGCCTTCGGGACAGACGGTGGCTACACCTTC.

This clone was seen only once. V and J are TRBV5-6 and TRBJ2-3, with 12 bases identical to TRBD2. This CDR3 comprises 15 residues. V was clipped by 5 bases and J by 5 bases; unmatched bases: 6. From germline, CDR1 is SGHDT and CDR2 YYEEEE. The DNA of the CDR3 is TGTGCCAGCAGATCAACTAGCGGGGGGAGAGATACGCAGTATTTT. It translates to CASRSTSGGRDTQYF.

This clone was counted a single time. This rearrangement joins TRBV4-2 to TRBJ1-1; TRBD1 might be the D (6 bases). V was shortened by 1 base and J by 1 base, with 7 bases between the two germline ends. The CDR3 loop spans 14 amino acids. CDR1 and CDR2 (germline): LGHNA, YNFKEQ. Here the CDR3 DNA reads TGTGCCAGCAGCCAAGGGGGGCAGAACACTGAAGCTTTCTTT. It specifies CASSQGGQNTEAFF.

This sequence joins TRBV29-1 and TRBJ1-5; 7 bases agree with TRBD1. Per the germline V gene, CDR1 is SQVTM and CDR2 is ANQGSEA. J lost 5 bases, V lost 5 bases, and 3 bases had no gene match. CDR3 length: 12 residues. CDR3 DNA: TGCAGCGTTCGGGGGACAGATCAGCCCCAGCATTTT. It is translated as CSVRGTDQPQHF.

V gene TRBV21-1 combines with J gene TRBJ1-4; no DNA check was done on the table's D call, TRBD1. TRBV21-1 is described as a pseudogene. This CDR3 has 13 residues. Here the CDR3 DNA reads TGTGCCAGGGCAGGGGCAACTAATGAAAAACTGTTTTTT. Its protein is CARAGATNEKLFF.

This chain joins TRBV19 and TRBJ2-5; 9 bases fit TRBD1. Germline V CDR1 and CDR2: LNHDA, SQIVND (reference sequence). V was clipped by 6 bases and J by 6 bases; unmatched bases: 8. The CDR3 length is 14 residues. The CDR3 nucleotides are TGTGCCAGTAGGAAAACAGGGGGCGCGAAGACCCAGTACTTC. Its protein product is CASRKTGGAKTQYF.

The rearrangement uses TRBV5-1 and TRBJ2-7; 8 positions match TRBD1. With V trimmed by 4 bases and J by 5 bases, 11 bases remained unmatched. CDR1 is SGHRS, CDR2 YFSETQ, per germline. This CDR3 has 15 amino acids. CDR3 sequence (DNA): TGCGCCAGCAGCCCAGGAGGGACAGGCCACGACGAGCAGTACTTC. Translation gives CASSPGGTGHDEQYF.

CDR3 nucleotides: TGTGCCAGCAGCTTAGACGGGATCCTCTATGGCTACACCTTC. Protein sequence: CASSLDGILYGYTF. V is TRBV7-2 and J is TRBJ1-2; D remains ambiguous. The germline CDR1 and CDR2 sequences are SGHTA and FQGNSA. Trimming shortened V by 1 base and J by 4 bases, and 10 bases separated the two germline ends. This CDR3 contains 14 residues.

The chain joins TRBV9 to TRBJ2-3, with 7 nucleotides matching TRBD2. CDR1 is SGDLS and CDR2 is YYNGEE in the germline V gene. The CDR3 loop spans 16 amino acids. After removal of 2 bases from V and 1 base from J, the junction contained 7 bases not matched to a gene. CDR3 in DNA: TGTGCCAGCAGCGTGGGGAGGGTCACGGGCACAGATACGCAGTATTTT. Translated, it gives CASSVGRVTGTDTQYF.

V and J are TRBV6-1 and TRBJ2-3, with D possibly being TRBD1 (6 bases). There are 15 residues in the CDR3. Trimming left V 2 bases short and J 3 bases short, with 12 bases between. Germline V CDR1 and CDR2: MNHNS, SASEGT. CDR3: CASSENRDLTDTQYF. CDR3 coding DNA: TGTGCCAGCAGTGAAAACAGGGACCTAACAGATACGCAGTATTTT.

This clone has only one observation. The CDR3: CASSPLPATRHVGSEAFF. Here the CDR3 DNA reads TGTGCCAGCTCACCCCTCCCTGCCACACGTCACGTCGGGTCTGAAGCTTTCTTT. This chain joins TRBV18 and TRBJ1-1, with D uncertain. V was shortened by 3 bases and J by 6 bases, with 26 bases between the two germline ends. The V gene's germline CDR1 is KGHSH and CDR2 LQKENI. This CDR3 has 18 residues.

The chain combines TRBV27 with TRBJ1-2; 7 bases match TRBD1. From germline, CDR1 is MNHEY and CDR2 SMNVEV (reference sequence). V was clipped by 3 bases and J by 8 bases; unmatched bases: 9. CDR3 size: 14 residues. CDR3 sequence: CASSFNDRAGGYTF. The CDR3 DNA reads TGTGCCAGCAGTTTCAACGACAGGGCAGGAGGCTACACCTTC.

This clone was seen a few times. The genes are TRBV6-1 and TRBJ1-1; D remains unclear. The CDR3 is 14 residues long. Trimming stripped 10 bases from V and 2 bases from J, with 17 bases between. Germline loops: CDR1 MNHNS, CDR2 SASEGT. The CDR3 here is CATNAATYNTEAFF. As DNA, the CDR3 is TGTGCCACCAATGCGGCAACCTACAACACTGAAGCTTTCTTT.

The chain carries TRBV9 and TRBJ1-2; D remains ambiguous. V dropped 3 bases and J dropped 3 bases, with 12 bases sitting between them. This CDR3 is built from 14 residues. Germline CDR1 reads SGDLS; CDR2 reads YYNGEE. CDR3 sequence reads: CASSADGSHYGYTF. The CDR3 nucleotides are TGTGCCAGCAGCGCCGACGGGAGCCACTATGGCTACACCTTC.

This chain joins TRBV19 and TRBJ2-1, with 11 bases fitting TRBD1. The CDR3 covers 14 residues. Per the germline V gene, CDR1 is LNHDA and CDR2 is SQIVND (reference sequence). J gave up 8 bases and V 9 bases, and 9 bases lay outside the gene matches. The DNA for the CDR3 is TGTGCCAGCCGGGACAGGGGGACGTTGGATGAGCAGTTCTTC. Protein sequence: CASRDRGTLDEQFF.

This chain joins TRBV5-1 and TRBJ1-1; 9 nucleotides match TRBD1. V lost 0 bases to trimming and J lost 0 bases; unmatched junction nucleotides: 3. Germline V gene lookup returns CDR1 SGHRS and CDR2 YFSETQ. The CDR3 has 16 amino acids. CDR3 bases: TGCGCCAGCAGCTTGGAGGGACAGGGCCTGAACACTGAAGCTTTCTTT. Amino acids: CASSLEGQGLNTEAFF.

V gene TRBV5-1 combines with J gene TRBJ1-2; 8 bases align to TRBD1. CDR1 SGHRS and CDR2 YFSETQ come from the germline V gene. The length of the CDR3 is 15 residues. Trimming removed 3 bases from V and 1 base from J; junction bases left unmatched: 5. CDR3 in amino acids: CASSSGTGINYGYTF. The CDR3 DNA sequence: TGCGCCAGCAGCTCCGGGACAGGCATTAACTATGGCTACACCTTC. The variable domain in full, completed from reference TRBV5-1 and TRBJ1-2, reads KAGVTQTPRYLIKTRGQQVTLSCSPISGHRSVSWYQQTPGQGLQFLFEYFSETQRNKGNFPGRFSGRQFSNSRSEMNVSTLELGDSALYLCASSSGTGINYGYTFGSGTRLTVV.